What follows is one T cell receptor (beta chain) and its context. The germline CDR1 and CDR2 sequences are SGHVS and FQNEAQ. The length of the CDR3 is 18 residues. The trim removed 5 bases at V and 0 bases at J, leaving 9 bases unmatched. The data belong to a study of cytomegalovirus exposure and HLA in healthy donors. Study-wide context: The approximately 120 validation repertoires were reported in a later analysis to have been generated on the same platform as the roughly 720 first-cohort repertoires.

The assay was immunoSEQ multiplex PCR, and TCRdb's table has in-frame clones only and misses some. The sample records fewer than 200,000 clones, roughly 84% being singletons. Sequencing was done on a sample of PBMCs. The clonotype was recovered from a woman younger than 30 in good health and CMV-seropositive. The J gene is TRBJ2-7, the V gene TRBV7-8, with 14 bases identical to TRBD2. CDR3 coding DNA: TGTGCCAGCAGCGCGCGGACTAGCGGGGGGCTAAGCTCCTACGAGCAGTACTTC. Translating it yields CASSARTSGGLSSYEQYF.